The 17 T cell receptor beta chains presented below share a single source sample, sequenced in a study of identical twins. TCRdb independently ran MiXCR on the 5' RACE reads; one entry per CDR3 protein. The sample includes about 660,000 distinct CDR3 sequences, 8.5% to 9.5% of them seen just once. The sample was also linked to a second study, of yellow fever vaccine responses in identical twins.

The sequencing input was PBMCs. Receptor source: a woman aged 18 to 35 in good health.

The chain employs TRBV6-1 and TRBJ2-7, with a tentative D call TRBD1 (6 bases). The V end was cut by 7 bases, the J end by 5 bases, with 24 bases between. The CDR3 contains 16 residues. Germline CDR1 and CDR2: MNHNS and SASEGT. The CDR3 sequence is CASTPIGGQLGDEQYF. For the CDR3, the DNA is TGTGCCAGCACCCCTATCGGAGGACAGCTGGGAGACGAGCAGTACTTC.

This clonotype was detected ten times or more. This chain connects TRBV27 to TRBJ2-1; 8 bases agree with TRBD1. V shed 3 bases and J 8 bases; nucleotides not matched to a gene: 6. CDR1 is MNHEY, CDR2 SMNVEV, per germline (reference sequence). This CDR3 contains 14 residues. CDR3 bases: TGTGCCAGCAGTTTTAATCAGGGGGCTTATGAGCAGTTCTTC. Translated: CASSFNQGAYEQFF.

This clonotype has ten or more counts. This chain links TRBV27 with TRBJ2-1; TRBD1 matches 7 bases. The germline gives CDR1 MNHEY, CDR2 SMNVEV (reference sequence). The CDR3 covers 16 residues. Trimming took 2 bases from V and 0 from J; bases not matched to a gene: 4. The CDR3 sequence: CASSLQQGSSYNEQFF. The CDR3 nucleotides read TGTGCCAGCAGTTTACAACAGGGGAGCTCCTACAATGAGCAGTTCTTC.

This clonotype was detected many times. The chain couples TRBV5-1 to TRBJ2-7, with D perhaps TRBD2 (6 bases). CDR3 length: 13 amino acids. V was cut by 4 bases and J by 3 bases, with 11 bases left in between. The germline gives CDR1 SGHRS, CDR2 YFSETQ. The CDR3, as DNA: TGCGCCAGCAGCCGGCGGGGACTCTACGAGCAGTACTTC. This encodes CASSRRGLYEQYF.

The chain employs TRBV10-3 and TRBJ2-7, with TRBD1 matching 8 bases. Trimming cost V 4 bases and J 1 base; bases outside gene matches: 9. The germline V gene encodes CDR1 ENHRY and CDR2 SYGVKD. The CDR3 runs to 16 residues. The CDR3 loop is CAISAATGAASYEQYF. In DNA form, the CDR3 reads TGTGCCATCAGTGCGGCGACAGGGGCGGCGTCCTACGAGCAGTACTTC.

This clonotype came up a few times. The genes are TRBV4-3 and TRBJ2-7; 9 bases fit TRBD2. The ends lost 0 bases at V and 5 bases at J; junction bases unmatched: 11. Germline V lookup: CDR1 LGHNA, CDR2 YSLEER. CDR3 length: 17 residues. The CDR3, as DNA: TGCGCCAGCAGCCAAGATTCCCCCCCAGCGGGAGGAAACGAGCAGTACTTC. Its protein product is CASSQDSPPAGGNEQYF.

Only a few counts were recorded for this clonotype. The V and J genes are TRBV15 and TRBJ2-7; 8 bases map to TRBD2. The CDR3 is 15 residues long. Germline V CDR1 and CDR2: LNHNV, YYDKDF (reference sequence). V lost 4 bases, J lost 4 bases, and 9 bases stayed unmatched. The CDR3: CATSTTKRGRYEQYF. The CDR3 DNA sequence: TGTGCCACCAGCACTACAAAGCGGGGGAGGTACGAGCAGTACTTC.

The genes are TRBV2 and TRBJ2-6; no clear D gene. Trimming took off 11 bases at V and 0 bases at J, with 14 bases between the two ends. The CDR3 consists of 15 residues. The germline V gene has CDR1 SNHLY and CDR2 FYNNEI. The CDR3 spells CAPPSGGSGANVLTF. In nucleotides, the CDR3 is TGTGCCCCACCTTCGGGCGGCTCTGGGGCCAACGTCCTGACTTTC.

There are many counts of this clonotype. This chain connects TRBV5-1 to TRBJ2-7, with 7 positions matching TRBD1. Germline loops: CDR1 SGHRS, CDR2 YFSETQ. V dropped 0 bases and J dropped 6; count of bases not matched to a gene: 3. The CDR3 consists of 13 residues. The CDR3 is CASSLDPGGEQYF. DNA for the CDR3: TGCGCCAGCAGCTTGGACCCAGGGGGCGAGCAGTACTTC.

This clonotype was counted ten times or more. The chain uses TRBV10-3 and TRBJ1-2; no firm D call. The CDR3 runs 13 residues. Germline V CDR1 and CDR2: ENHRY, SYGVKD. V dropped 11 bases and J dropped 5 bases, with 18 bases sitting between them. CDR3 DNA sequence: TGTGCCCTATCTCGTGCCCTAGAGTATGGCTACACCTTC. It specifies CALSRALEYGYTF.

This clonotype has more than one count but fewer than ten. The V gene is TRBV10-3, the J gene TRBJ2-1; weak D call: TRBD1 (5 bases). V lost 4 bases and J lost 4, with 8 bases in between. The germline V gene has CDR1 ENHRY and CDR2 SYGVKD. CDR3 length: 13 residues. CDR3 amino acids: CAISGTKYNEQFF. CDR3 coding DNA: TGTGCCATCAGTGGGACAAAATACAATGAGCAGTTCTTC.

This clonotype was observed at least ten times. The gene calls are TRBV10-1 and TRBJ2-7; possibly TRBD1 or TRBD2 for D (5 bases each). The CDR3 is 17 amino acids. Trimming removed 3 bases at V and 6 bases at J, with 24 bases between. Germline CDR1 WNHNN, CDR2 SYGVQD (reference sequence). CDR3 coding DNA: TGCGCCAGCAGTGATGGTGGACCGGGACCATCTTTCCGCGAGCAGTACTTC. Translating gives CASSDGGPGPSFREQYF.

This clonotype was picked up many times. This chain joins TRBV18 and TRBJ2-2; 12 bases fit TRBD2. There are 17 residues in the CDR3. V dropped 6 bases and J dropped 1; count of bases not matched to a gene: 6. Germline V gene lookup returns CDR1 KGHSH and CDR2 LQKENI. The CDR3 reads CASSRGTSGWNTGELFF. The CDR3 DNA follows: TGTGCCAGCTCCCGCGGGACTAGCGGGTGGAACACCGGGGAGCTGTTTTTT.

This clonotype was found a few times. This chain links TRBV5-1 with TRBJ2-7; 7 nucleotides align to TRBD1. Germline assignment: CDR1 SGHRS and CDR2 YFSETQ. The V gene end was trimmed by 3 bases and the J gene end by 0 bases; junction bases not matched to a gene: 18. The length of the CDR3 is 19 residues. As DNA, the CDR3 is TGCGCCAGCAGCTCTTTGACAGGGTTCGACCTAGGCGACTCCTACGAGCAGTACTTC. Amino acids: CASSSLTGFDLGDSYEQYF.

This clonotype was detected a few times. The chain carries TRBV6-6 and TRBJ2-7; perhaps TRBD1 as D (6 bases). The CDR3 loop spans 13 amino acids. Germline assignment: CDR1 MNHNY and CDR2 SVGAGI (reference sequence). The V end lost 7 bases, the J end lost 11 bases, and 21 bases lay between the germline ends. The DNA for the CDR3 is TGTGCCAGCACCCCCGAGACAGGAAGGTTCGAGTACTTC. It is translated as CASTPETGRFEYF.

This clonotype appeared a few times. The CDR3 reads CSVMTALNTEAFF. CDR3 nucleotide sequence: TGCAGCGTTATGACAGCGTTGAACACTGAAGCTTTCTTT. This rearrangement joins TRBV29-1 to TRBJ1-1; D may be TRBD1 (5 bases). From germline, CDR1 is SQVTM and CDR2 ANQGSEA. With 5 bases removed from V and 0 bases from J, the gap between germline ends came to 10 bases. The CDR3 runs 13 residues.

This clonotype was picked up many times. This sequence joins TRBV29-1 and TRBJ2-1, with 7 bases aligning to TRBD2. V dropped 4 bases and J dropped 0; count of bases not matched to a gene: 6. Germline-derived CDR1 and CDR2 are SQVTM and ANQGSEA. CDR3 size: 15 residues. DNA of the CDR3: TGCAGCGTTGGGTTCGGCGGGAGCTCCTACAATGAGCAGTTCTTC. It codes for CSVGFGGSSYNEQFF.